Listed below are T cell receptor beta chains from one sample, sequenced in a study of OX40 agonist ivuxolimab in advanced cancers. TCRdb's table, derived via immunoSEQ multiplex PCR, lists solely in-frame clones and lacks some. The sample carries some 110,000 clones, approximately 90% recorded once. Source: CD4+ or CD8+ T cells sorted from blood, taken in a trial of the OX40 agonist ivuxolimab. The receptor set was obtained from an adult with an advanced solid tumor such as melanoma, head and neck, liver or kidney cancer. Each CDR3 is given with its conserved first and last residue. D genes are given only for firm matches. Clone size, where shown, is once, few, many, or a class for clones that have expanded.

>TRBD2|.|TRBJ2-7|TRBV28
TGTGCCAGCAGCGCTCGGCGGGGGGCCACGAGCTCCTACGAGCAGTACTTC
CASSARRGATSSYEQYF
>TRBD2|.|TRBJ2-1|TRBV19
TGTGCCAGTAGTAACCGGGGCGGGGGGCTGGATGAGCAGTTCTTC
CASSNRGGGLDEQFF
>.|.|TRBJ1-2|TRBV7-2
TGTGCCAGCAGCTTGCTGGCTTCCGCGGGGAGCTATGGCTACACCTTC
CASSLLASAGSYGYTF
>.|.|TRBJ2-7|TRBV5-1
TGCGCCAGCAGCTCCCAGGGCGGCGAGCAGTACTTC
CASSSQGGEQYF
>.|.|TRBJ2-5|TRBV18
TGTGCCAGCTCACCAGGGGAGGAGACCCAGTACTTC
CASSPGEETQYF
>TRBD2|.|TRBJ2-2|TRBV30
TGTGCCTGGAGGATAGCGGGTGCGCACCCTGGCGGGGAGCTGTTTTTT
CAWRIAGAHPGGELFF
>.|.|TRBJ2-5|TRBV30
TGTGCCTGGCGGCCCCTTGGGATGGGGCAAGAGACCCAGTACTTC
CAWRPLGMGQETQYF
>.|.|TRBJ2-3|TRBV27
TGTGCCAGCAGTTTAAATAAGGGGGTTGAAAGTACAGATACGCAGTATTTT
CASSLNKGVESTDTQYF
>TRBD2|few|TRBJ2-1|TRBV6-5
TGTGCCAGCAGCTCTAGCGGGGGGAACAATGAGCAGTTCTTC
CASSSSGGNNEQFF
>.|.|TRBJ1-2|TRBV9
TGTGCCAGCAGCGCCACAGACGAACCCCAGGAGGGCTACACCTTC
CASSATDEPQEGYTF
>.|.|TRBJ1-4|TRBV30
TGTGCCTTAAACAGAGTATCTAATGAAAAACTGTTTTTT
CALNRVSNEKLFF
>TRBD2|.|TRBJ2-2|TRBV7-8
TGTGCCAGCAGCAATAGCGGGGGGGTGAACACCGGGGAGCTGTTTTTT
CASSNSGGVNTGELFF
>TRBD2|.|TRBJ2-1|TRBV7-2
TGTGCCAGCAGCCCCTGGTCCCCGGGGGGCAATGAGCAGTTCTTC
CASSPWSPGGNEQFF
>.|.|TRBJ2-5|TRBV7-9
TGTGCCAGCAGCTTCTCTGTCCAAGAGACCCAGTACTTC
CASSFSVQETQYF
>TRBD2|.|TRBJ2-5|TRBV5-6
TGTGCCAGCAGCGAGGGACTAGCGGAAGAGACCCAGTACTTC
CASSEGLAEETQYF
>.|.|TRBJ1-5|TRBV15
TGTGCCACCAGGGCGACCAGCAATCAGCCCCAGCATTTT
CATRATSNQPQHF
>.|.|TRBJ2-4|TRBV11-2
TGTGCCAGCAGCTTAGAGTGGATGGGGACGCAGTACTTC
CASSLEWMGTQYF
>TRBD1|.|TRBJ2-3|TRBV27
TGTGCCAGCAGGCTTGGGGACAGGGCTAGCACAGATACGCAGTATTTT
CASRLGDRASTDTQYF
>.|.|TRBJ1-6|TRBV5-1
TGCGCCAGCAGCTTGGACGTAAATAATTCACCCCTCCACTTT
CASSLDVNNSPLHF
>.|.|TRBJ1-4|TRBV6-5
TGTGCCAGCAGTTATAGGCCGGGTGAAAAACTGTTTTTT
CASSYRPGEKLFF
>TRBD1|once|TRBJ1-2|TRBV28
TGTGCCAGCAGTTCAACAGGGGGCGGATATGGCTACACCTTC
CASSSTGGGYGYTF
>TRBD1|.|TRBJ1-2|TRBV7-9
TGTGCCAGCAGCCTCCAGGGGGACTATGGCTACACCTTC
CASSLQGDYGYTF
>.|.|TRBJ1-1|TRBV18
TGTGCCAGCTCAACTGGACGGGACACTGAAGCTTTCTTT
CASSTGRDTEAFF
>.|.|TRBJ2-5|TRBV9
TGTGCCAGCAGCTCTCAAGGGCGCCCCCAAGAGACCCAGTACTTC
CASSSQGRPQETQYF
>TRBD2|.|TRBJ2-3|TRBV25-1
TGTGCCAGCTCCCCGATTGGCGGGGGGGGAGATACGCAGTATTTT
CASSPIGGGGDTQYF
>.|.|TRBJ2-7|TRBV6-1
TGTGCCAGCAGTGAAGGTAAAGGGAGAGGGCAGTACTTC
CASSEGKGRGQYF
>.|.|TRBJ2-7|TRBV10-3
TGTGCCATCACCACCGGGACACCCTACGAGCAGTACTTC
CAITTGTPYEQYF
>TRBD1|few|TRBJ2-2|TRBV5-1
TGCGCCAGCAGAAACACAGGGGCCGGGGAGCTGTTTTTT
CASRNTGAGELFF
>.|once|TRBJ1-2|TRBV5-6
TGTGCCAGCAGCTTGGGAGGGGTCTATGGCTACACCTTC
CASSLGGVYGYTF
>.|once|TRBJ2-6|TRBV18
TGTGCCAGCTCACCACCGCCGGGTGGGGCCAACGTCCTGACTTTC
CASSPPPGGANVLTF
>TRBD1|.|TRBJ2-6|TRBV19
TGTGCCAGTAGTACCCCAACAGGGGGCGGTATCTCTGGGGCCAACGTCCTGACTTTC
CASSTPTGGGISGANVLTF
>TRBD1|.|TRBJ1-3|TRBV28
TGTGCCAGCAGCCCCGGGACAGGTGTGTACACCATATATTTT
CASSPGTGVYTIYF
>.|.|TRBJ2-3|TRBV7-3
TGTGCCAGCAGCTTACAGGGGCAACCCTCCGATACGCAGTATTTT
CASSLQGQPSDTQYF
>TRBD2|.|TRBJ2-3|TRBV10-3
TGTGCCATCAAAGGGACTAGCGGGGGACCCACAGATACGCAGTATTTT
CAIKGTSGGPTDTQYF
>.|.|TRBJ2-7|TRBV6-5
TGTGCCAGCAGTTCTCAACAGGGATACTACGAGCAGTACTTC
CASSSQQGYYEQYF
>.|.|TRBJ2-7|TRBV18
TGTGCCAGCTCAGGGGGGTCCTCCTCCCTCTACGAGCAGTACTTC
CASSGGSSSLYEQYF
>TRBD1|.|TRBJ2-5|TRBV2
TGTGCCAGCAGTGCAGGACAGGGGGGTCAGACCCAGTACTTC
CASSAGQGGQTQYF
>TRBD1|once|TRBJ1-5|TRBV19
TGTGCCAGTAGAGACAGGGGAGGTCAGCCCCAGCATTTT
CASRDRGGQPQHF
>.|.|TRBJ2-5|TRBV6-1
TGTGCCAGCAGCGCCGGGACTGGGAGAGAGACCCAGTACTTC
CASSAGTGRETQYF
>.|.|TRBJ2-7|TRBV11-2
TGTGCCAGCAGCTTAGACGTTAGTAGTTCCTACGAGCAGTACTTC
CASSLDVSSSYEQYF
>.|.|TRBJ1-1|TRBV5-5
TGTGCCAGCAGCCGTCCCTCAGGGGTAACTGAAGCTTTCTTT
CASSRPSGVTEAFF
>.|.|TRBJ2-7|TRBV20-1
TGCAGTGCTAGTCCCTATAGCGAGCAGTACTTC
CSASPYSEQYF
>TRBD2|.|TRBJ2-3|TRBV29-1
TGCAGCCTCGGACTAGCGGGGGGAGCAGATACGCAGTATTTT
CSLGLAGGADTQYF
>.|.|TRBJ2-5|TRBV13
TGTGCCAGCAGCGGAGCGGAGACCCAGTACTTC
CASSGAETQYF
>.|.|TRBJ2-5|TRBV10-2
TGCGCCAGCAGTGAGCCGAGGGGCAGGGGCCAAGAGACCCAGTACTTC
CASSEPRGRGQETQYF
>.|.|TRBJ2-1|TRBV7-2
TGTGCCAGCAGCTTCTCGGGGCTCGATGAGCAGTTCTTC
CASSFSGLDEQFF
>TRBD1|few|TRBJ1-5|TRBV11-2
TGTGCCAGCAGCCTCGGGACAGGCTACAATCAGCCCCAGCATTTT
CASSLGTGYNQPQHF
>.|.|TRBJ2-1|TRBV5-6
TGTGCCAGCAGCTTAATATTGCGGACCAACAATGAGCAGTTCTTC
CASSLILRTNNEQFF
>TRBD1|.|TRBJ1-1|TRBV12-5
TGTGCTAGTGGTTTAGGGACAGGGGACCAAGAAGCTTTCTTT
CASGLGTGDQEAFF
>TRBD1|.|TRBJ1-1|TRBV6-5
TGTGCCAGCAGAACAGGGGAGGTCACTGAAGCTTTCTTT
CASRTGEVTEAFF
>.|few|TRBJ1-2|TRBV11-2
TGTGCCAGCCGTAGGCTCTCCCTAGGGGGCTACACCTTC
CASRRLSLGGYTF
>.|.|TRBJ2-3|TRBV9
TGTGCCAGCAGCGTAGCCCCACTAGATACGCAGTATTTT
CASSVAPLDTQYF
>.|.|TRBJ2-2|TRBV7-2
TGTGCCAGCAGCTCAGAAAAGAACACCGGGGAGCTGTTTTTT
CASSSEKNTGELFF
>.|.|TRBJ2-5|TRBV6-5
TGTGCCAGCAGTTACGTGGGGGAGACCCAGTACTTC
CASSYVGETQYF